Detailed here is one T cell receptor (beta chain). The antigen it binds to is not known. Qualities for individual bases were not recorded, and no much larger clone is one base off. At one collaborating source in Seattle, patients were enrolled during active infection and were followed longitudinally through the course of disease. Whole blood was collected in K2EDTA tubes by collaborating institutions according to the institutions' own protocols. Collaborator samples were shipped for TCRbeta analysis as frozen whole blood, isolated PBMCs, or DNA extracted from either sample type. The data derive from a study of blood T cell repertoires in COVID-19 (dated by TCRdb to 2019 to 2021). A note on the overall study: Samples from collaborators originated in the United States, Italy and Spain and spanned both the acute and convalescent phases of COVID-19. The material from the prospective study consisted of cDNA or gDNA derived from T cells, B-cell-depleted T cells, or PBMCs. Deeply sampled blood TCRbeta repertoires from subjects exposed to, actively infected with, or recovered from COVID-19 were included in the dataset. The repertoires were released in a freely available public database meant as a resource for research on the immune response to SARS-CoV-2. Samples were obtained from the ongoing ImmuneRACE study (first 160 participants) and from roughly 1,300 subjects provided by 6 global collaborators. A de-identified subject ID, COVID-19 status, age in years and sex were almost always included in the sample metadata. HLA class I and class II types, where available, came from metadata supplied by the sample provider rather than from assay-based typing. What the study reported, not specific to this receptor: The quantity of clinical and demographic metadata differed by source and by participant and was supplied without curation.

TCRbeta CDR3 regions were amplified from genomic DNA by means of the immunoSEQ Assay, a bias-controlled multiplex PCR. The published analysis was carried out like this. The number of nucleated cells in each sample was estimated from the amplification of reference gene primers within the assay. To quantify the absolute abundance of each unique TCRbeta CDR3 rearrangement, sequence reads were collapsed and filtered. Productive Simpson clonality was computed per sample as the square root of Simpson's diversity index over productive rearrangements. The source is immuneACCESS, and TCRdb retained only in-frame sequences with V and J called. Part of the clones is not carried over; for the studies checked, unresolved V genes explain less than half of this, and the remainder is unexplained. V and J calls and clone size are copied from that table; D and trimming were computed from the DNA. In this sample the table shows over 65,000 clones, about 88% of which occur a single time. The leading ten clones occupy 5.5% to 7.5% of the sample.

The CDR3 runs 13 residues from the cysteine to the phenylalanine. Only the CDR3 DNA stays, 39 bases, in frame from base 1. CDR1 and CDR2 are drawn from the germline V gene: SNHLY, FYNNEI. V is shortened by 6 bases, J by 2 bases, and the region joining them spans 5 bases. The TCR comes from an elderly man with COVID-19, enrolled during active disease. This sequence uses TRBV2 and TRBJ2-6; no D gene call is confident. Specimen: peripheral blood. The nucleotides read TGTGCCAGCAGACTGGCTGGGGCCAACGTCCTGACTTTC. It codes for CASRLAGANVLTF.